The clone carrying this T cell receptor (beta chain) has a handful of counts. Its target is unknown. This sample is drawn from a study of identical twins. TCRdb analysed the 5' RACE reads with MiXCR anew, one entry per CDR3 protein. The profile shows 470,000 or so distinct CDR3 sequences, 24% of them singletons. Study-level results: For out-of-frame beta sequences, excess twin sharing was weaker.

These data were also reused for a study on T cells expressing NK-cell markers. That study reports: Dominant NKG2C+ clonotype frequencies of 1.0-7.0% of CD8+ T cells were measured in a handful of donors. Where several donors were concerned, these clonotypes also led the CD3+CD56-NKG2C+ fraction. It was still unclear whether expanded NKG2C+ T cell clones were HCMV specific.

The receptor comes from a woman between 18 and 29 years old in good health. The sample was CD4+ T cells sorted from blood.

The DNA of the CDR3 is TGCGCCAGCAGCTCCCTAGCGGGGGACCCCGGGGAGCTGTTTTTT. Translating it yields CASSSLAGDPGELFF. The rearrangement uses TRBV5-1 and TRBJ2-2; 10 bases line up with TRBD2. J lost 6 bases, V lost 3 bases, and 5 bases had no gene match. The V gene's germline CDR1 is SGHRS and CDR2 YFSETQ. The CDR3 is 15 residues long. Drawing the rest from reference TRBV5-1 and TRBJ2-2, the complete variable domain is KAGVTQTPRYLIKTRGQQVTLSCSPISGHRSVSWYQQTPGQGLQFLFEYFSETQRNKGNFPGRFSGRQFSNSRSEMNVSTLELGDSALYLCASSSLAGDPGELFFGEGSRLTVL.